These T cell receptor beta chains were read from a single sample in a study of cytomegalovirus exposure and HLA in healthy donors. The data were produced by immunoSEQ multiplex PCR, yet TCRdb's version contains in-frame clones alone and is incomplete. Of about 150,000 clones in the sample, over 60% are singletons; the top ten hold approximately 1.6%. Sequencing was done on a sample of PBMCs. Receptor source: a woman aged 18-30 years in good health and CMV-seronegative. Both conserved end residues are trimmed from each CDR3.

V gene: TRBV19; CDR3 protein: ASSIAGPGKDEQF
V gene: TRBV18; CDR3 protein: ASSPLDRRNTEAF
V gene: TRBV27; CDR3 protein: ASHPGGGWNEQF
V gene: TRBV7-9; CDR3 protein: ASSFPGREDTEAF
V gene: TRBV5-6; CDR3 protein: ASSPRTEAF
V gene: TRBV6-6; CDR3 protein: ASSYPGGSAPLH
V gene: TRBV9; CDR3 protein: ASSVAGQRSETQY
V gene: TRBV28; CDR3 protein: ASSLGGYSNQPQH
V gene: TRBV6-5; CDR3 protein: ASRPLAGGADTQY
V gene: TRBV5-6; CDR3 protein: ASSTTGDKRGHGGYT
V gene: TRBV6-1; CDR3 protein: ASTWTGTTDTQY
V gene: TRBV12-5; CDR3 protein: ASGIGTSGSTGTQY
V gene: TRBV13; CDR3 protein: ASSFREGNSGNTIY
V gene: TRBV5-1; CDR3 protein: ASSSPGGDRPNTEAF
V gene: TRBV9; CDR3 protein: ASSVVIEAAAANYGYT
V gene: TRBV4-1; CDR3 protein: ASSQVAAAGNTIY
V gene: TRBV7-7; CDR3 protein: ASSVGQGTGYEQY
V gene: TRBV27; CDR3 protein: ASRNSGTGYLSNQPQH
V gene: TRBV2; CDR3 protein: ASSERRAGETQY
V gene: TRBV5-8; CDR3 protein: ASSPKGRAGDQETQY
V gene: TRBV5-4; CDR3 protein: ASSLAPGFGYT
V gene: TRBV4-1; CDR3 protein: ASSHQTGSSYNEQF
V gene: TRBV7-2; CDR3 protein: ASSLVVSGGLNNEQF
V gene: TRBV6-5; CDR3 protein: ASSPPRTRSNTQY
V gene: TRBV7-9; CDR3 protein: ASSQQAYTQY
V gene: TRBV2; CDR3 protein: ASSISGRSYDEQF
V gene: TRBV21-1; CDR3 protein: ASSTLRLGPLNTEAF
V gene: TRBV7-6; CDR3 protein: ASSPKFNEKLF
V gene: TRBV7-3; CDR3 protein: ASSAPTGQGGTEAF
V gene: TRBV18; CDR3 protein: ASSPAGGSEAF
V gene: TRBV5-1; CDR3 protein: ASSRQGGEKLF
V gene: TRBV5-5; CDR3 protein: ASSVYDSYNEQF
V gene: TRBV5-4; CDR3 protein: ASSVGTGGETQY
V gene: TRBV10-3; CDR3 protein: AISPQSGQKF
V gene: TRBV27; CDR3 protein: ASSLSYTNLGWEKLF
V gene: TRBV9; CDR3 protein: ASSAGLWETQY
V gene: TRBV5-4; CDR3 protein: ASHNSGQGGNTIY
V gene: TRBV7-9; CDR3 protein: ASSPEGQGNSPLH
V gene: TRBV19; CDR3 protein: ASSNRGMNTEAF
V gene: TRBV30; CDR3 protein: AWRGQGVHYGYT
V gene: TRBV11-2; CDR3 protein: ASSKGVQETQY
V gene: TRBV7-2; CDR3 protein: ASSTETGYSYEQY
V gene: TRBV7-9; CDR3 protein: ASSLGGRGRLQETQY
V gene: TRBV7-9; CDR3 protein: ASSLGTANEKLF
V gene: TRBV7-9; CDR3 protein: SSSPAFTGKPNQPQH
V gene: TRBV6-1; CDR3 protein: ASHQGNQPQH
V gene: TRBV11-2; CDR3 protein: ASSLGTGNTEAF
V gene: TRBV25-1; CDR3 protein: ASEGQQNTEAF
V gene: TRBV6-1; CDR3 protein: ASSEFGGFTDTQY
V gene: TRBV5-5; CDR3 protein: ASRTAGLRLAGRYNEQF
V gene: TRBV5-4; CDR3 protein: ASSLGLAGGGEQF
V gene: TRBV19; CDR3 protein: ASSIGRGLSSYNSPLH
V gene: TRBV6-6; CDR3 protein: ASSYSWGPSYEQY
V gene: TRBV7-2; CDR3 protein: ASSTRTGEVPQH
V gene: TRBV7-2; CDR3 protein: ASTDFLEDTQY
V gene: TRBV7-7; CDR3 protein: ASSLGVAGTGGTQY
V gene: TRBV19; CDR3 protein: ASSMGASAGDTQY
V gene: TRBV10-2; CDR3 protein: ASSRDREWETEAF
V gene: TRBV4-1; CDR3 protein: ASSPISGQQETQY